Listed here is a single TCR beta chain. Its antigen remains unknown. Germline loops: CDR1 SGHDT, CDR2 YYEEEE. V was clipped by 4 bases and J by 3 bases; unmatched bases: 9. The CDR3 length is 16 residues. The record originates from a study of chemoradiotherapy in HPV16-positive cancers. Looking at the study overall: Candidate HPV-specific T-cell clones and common TCR motifs came from functional assays in a couple of HPV16-positive patients.

This table comes from immunoSEQ multiplex PCR, and its TCRdb copy is limited to in-frame clones, with some not included. The repertoire holds tens of thousands of clones, with roughly 80% as singletons. Study outcomes and limitations: HPV-responsive T-cell expansion during chemoradiotherapy was linked to improved recurrence-free survival in HPV16-positive patients. During treatment, candidate HPV-specific clones and E7-related motifs expanded in tumor.

The chain uses TRBV5-6 and TRBJ2-7; 11 nucleotides agree with TRBD1. The receptor's source is a human donor with HPV-associated anogenital cancer. The sequenced sample was blood, obtained from a patient who underwent chemoradiotherapy. CDR3 DNA: TGTGCCAGCAGCCGCCCAGTAGGGACAGGGGGCTACGAGCAGTACTTC. Amino acids: CASSRPVGTGGYEQYF.